This note documents a single T cell receptor beta chain sequence. The antigen remains unidentified. The data originate from a study of cytomegalovirus exposure and HLA in healthy donors. Study details: An early data release held 79 million or so unique TCRs from HLA-typed donors. Points from the study as a whole: Confirmation was obtained in vitro that three CMV-associated chains are specific for CMV antigens. A previous analysis found most TCR beta V segments productive roughly 90% or roughly 30% of the time.

Unrecorded immune exposure was likely among donors, who were nominally healthy when sampled. The CDR3 is 14 residues long. Losses at the gene ends were 4 bases for V and 5 bases for J; bases not matched to a gene: 8. The germline CDR1 and CDR2 sequences are SQVTM and ANQGSEA. PCR amplification relied on 60 Vbeta primers (plus 13 Jbeta primers). The table came from immunoSEQ multiplex PCR; TCRdb's copy has only in-frame clones and leaves some out. The sample lists some 80,000 clones; about four fifths were seen once. The clonotype originates from a man aged 18 to 30 in good health and CMV-seropositive. The sample was PBMCs. This rearrangement joins TRBV29-1 to TRBJ2-3; 8 nucleotides align to TRBD2. Here the CDR3 DNA reads TGCAGCGTTGGTAGGAGCGGGAGCGGAGATACGCAGTATTTT. Its translation is CSVGRSGSGDTQYF.